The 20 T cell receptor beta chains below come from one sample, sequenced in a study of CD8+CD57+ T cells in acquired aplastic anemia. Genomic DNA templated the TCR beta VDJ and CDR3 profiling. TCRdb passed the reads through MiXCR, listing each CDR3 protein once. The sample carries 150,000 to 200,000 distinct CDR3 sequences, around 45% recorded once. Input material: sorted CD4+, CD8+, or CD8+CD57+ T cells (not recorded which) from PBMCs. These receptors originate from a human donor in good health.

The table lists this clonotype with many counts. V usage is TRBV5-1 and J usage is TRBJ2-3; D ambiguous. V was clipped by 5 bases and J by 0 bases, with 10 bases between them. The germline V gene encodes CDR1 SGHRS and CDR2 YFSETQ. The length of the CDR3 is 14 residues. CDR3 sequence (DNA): TGCGCCAGCAGAAGAGATTCCAGCACAGATACGCAGTATTTT. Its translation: CASRRDSSTDTQYF. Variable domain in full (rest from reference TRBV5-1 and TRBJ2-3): KAGVTQTPRYLIKTRGQQVTLSCSPISGHRSVSWYQQTPGQGLQFLFEYFSETQRNKGNFPGRFSGRQFSNSRSEMNVSTLELGDSALYLCASRRDSSTDTQYFGPGTRLTVL.

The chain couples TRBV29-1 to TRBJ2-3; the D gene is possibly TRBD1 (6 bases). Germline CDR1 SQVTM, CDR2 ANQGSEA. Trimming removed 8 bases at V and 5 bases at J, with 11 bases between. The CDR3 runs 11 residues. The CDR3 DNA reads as TGCAGCTTTTCCAGGGGAGATACGCAGTATTTT. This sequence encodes CSFSRGDTQYF.

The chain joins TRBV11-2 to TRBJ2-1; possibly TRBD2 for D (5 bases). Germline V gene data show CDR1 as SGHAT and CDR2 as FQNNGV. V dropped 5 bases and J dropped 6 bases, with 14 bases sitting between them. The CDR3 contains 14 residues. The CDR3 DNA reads TGTGCCAGCAGCCCCACGGGCAGCGGCAATGAGCAGTTCTTC. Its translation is CASSPTGSGNEQFF.

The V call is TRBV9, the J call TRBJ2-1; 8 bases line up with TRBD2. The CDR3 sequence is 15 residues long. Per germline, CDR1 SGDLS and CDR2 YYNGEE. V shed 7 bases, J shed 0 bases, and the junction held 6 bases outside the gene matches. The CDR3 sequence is CASGGGTSSYNEQFF. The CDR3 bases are TGTGCCAGCGGGGGGGGGACTAGCTCCTACAATGAGCAGTTCTTC.

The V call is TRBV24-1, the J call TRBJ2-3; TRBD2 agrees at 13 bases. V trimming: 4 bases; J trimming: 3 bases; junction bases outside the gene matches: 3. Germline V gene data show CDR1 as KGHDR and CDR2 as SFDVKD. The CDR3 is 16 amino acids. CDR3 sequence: CATSDRGLAGTDTQYF. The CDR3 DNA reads TGTGCCACCAGTGACCGGGGACTAGCGGGAACAGATACGCAGTATTTT.

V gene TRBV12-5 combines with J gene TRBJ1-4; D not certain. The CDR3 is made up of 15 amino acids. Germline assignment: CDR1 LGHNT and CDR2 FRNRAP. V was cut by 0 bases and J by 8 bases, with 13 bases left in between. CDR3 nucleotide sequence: TGTGCTAGTGGTTTGGTACTATCGGGAGGGGAAAAACTGTTTTTT. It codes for CASGLVLSGGEKLFF.

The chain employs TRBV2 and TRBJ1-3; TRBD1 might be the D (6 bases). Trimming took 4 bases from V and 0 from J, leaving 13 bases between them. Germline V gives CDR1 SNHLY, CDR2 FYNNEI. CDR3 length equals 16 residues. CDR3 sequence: CASSVRTVISGNTIYF. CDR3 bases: TGTGCCAGCAGTGTAAGGACAGTCATCTCTGGAAACACCATATATTTT.

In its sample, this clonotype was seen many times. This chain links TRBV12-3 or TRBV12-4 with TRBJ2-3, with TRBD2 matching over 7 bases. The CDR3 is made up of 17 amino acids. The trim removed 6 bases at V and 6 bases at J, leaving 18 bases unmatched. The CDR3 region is CASSSVRPGGSQDTQYF. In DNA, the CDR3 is TGTGCCAGCAGCTCCGTGAGGCCGGGGGGATCCCAGGATACGCAGTATTTT.

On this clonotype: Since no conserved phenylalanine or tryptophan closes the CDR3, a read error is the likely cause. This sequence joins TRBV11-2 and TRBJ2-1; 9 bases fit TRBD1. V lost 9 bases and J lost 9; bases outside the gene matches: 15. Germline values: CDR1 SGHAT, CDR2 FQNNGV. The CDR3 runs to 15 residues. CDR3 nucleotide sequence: TGTGCCAGTAGCGGCGGACAGGGGATAAGGGGTGAGCAGTTCCTC. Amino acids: CASSGGQGIRGEQFL.

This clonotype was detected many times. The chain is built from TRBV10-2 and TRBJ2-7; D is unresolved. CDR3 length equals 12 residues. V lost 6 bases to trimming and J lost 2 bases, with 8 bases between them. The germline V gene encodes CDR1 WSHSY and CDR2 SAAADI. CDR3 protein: CASRDGPYEQYF. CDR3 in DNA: TGCGCCAGCAGGGACGGGCCCTACGAGCAGTACTTC.

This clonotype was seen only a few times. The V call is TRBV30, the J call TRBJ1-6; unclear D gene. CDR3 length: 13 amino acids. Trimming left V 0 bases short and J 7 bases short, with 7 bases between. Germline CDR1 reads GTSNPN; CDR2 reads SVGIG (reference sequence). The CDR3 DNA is TGTGCCTGGAGTGTAATGGGGAATTCACCCCTCCACTTT. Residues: CAWSVMGNSPLHF. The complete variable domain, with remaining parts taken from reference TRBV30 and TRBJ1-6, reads SQTIHQWPATLVQPVGSPLSLECTVEGTSNPNLYWYRQAAGRGLQLLFYSVGIGQISSEVPQNLSASRPQDRQFILSSKKLLLSDSGFYLCAWSVMGNSPLHFGNGTRLTVT.

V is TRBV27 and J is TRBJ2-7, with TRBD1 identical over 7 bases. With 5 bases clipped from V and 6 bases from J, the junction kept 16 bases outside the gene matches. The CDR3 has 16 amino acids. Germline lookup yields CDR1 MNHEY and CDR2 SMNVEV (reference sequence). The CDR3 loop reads CASSPVGQDFEGEQYF. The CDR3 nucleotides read TGTGCCAGCAGTCCCGTAGGACAGGACTTCGAGGGCGAGCAGTACTTC.

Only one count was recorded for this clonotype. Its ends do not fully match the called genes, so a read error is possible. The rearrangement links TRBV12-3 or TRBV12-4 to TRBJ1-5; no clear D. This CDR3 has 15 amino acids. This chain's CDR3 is CASRSEEYSNQHQHF. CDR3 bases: TGTGCCAGCAGATCGGAGGAATATAGCAATCAGCACCAGCATTTT.

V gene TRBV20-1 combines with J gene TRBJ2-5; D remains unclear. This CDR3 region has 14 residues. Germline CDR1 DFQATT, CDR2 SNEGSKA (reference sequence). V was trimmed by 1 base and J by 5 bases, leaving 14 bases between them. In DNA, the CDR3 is TGCAGTGCTAGAGGTTATAAGGGCAGCGAGACCCAGTACTTC. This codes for CSARGYKGSETQYF.

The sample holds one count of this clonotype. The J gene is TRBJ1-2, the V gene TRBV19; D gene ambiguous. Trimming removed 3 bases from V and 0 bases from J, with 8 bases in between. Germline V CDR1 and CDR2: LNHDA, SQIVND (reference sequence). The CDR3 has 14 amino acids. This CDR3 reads CASSMFGPNYGYTF. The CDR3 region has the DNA TGTGCCAGTAGTATGTTTGGACCTAACTATGGCTACACCTTC.

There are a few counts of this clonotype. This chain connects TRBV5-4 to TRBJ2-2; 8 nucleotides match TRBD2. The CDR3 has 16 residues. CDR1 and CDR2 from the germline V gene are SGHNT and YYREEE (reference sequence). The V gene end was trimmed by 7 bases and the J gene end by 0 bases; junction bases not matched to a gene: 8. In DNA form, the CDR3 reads TGTGCCAGCTCCCCGCGGCGGGAGGCGAACACCGGGGAGCTGTTTTTT. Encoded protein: CASSPRREANTGELFF.

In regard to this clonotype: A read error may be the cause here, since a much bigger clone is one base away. The CDR3 loop is CVSRGLQGSVNTEAFF. In DNA, the CDR3 is TGTGTCAGCAGGGGACTACAGGGGTCGGTGAACACTGAAGCTTTCTTT. The V gene is TRBV6-4, the J gene TRBJ1-1; TRBD1 aligns across 7 bases. The CDR3 is made up of 16 amino acids. Germline CDR1 is MRHNA and CDR2 is SNTAGT.

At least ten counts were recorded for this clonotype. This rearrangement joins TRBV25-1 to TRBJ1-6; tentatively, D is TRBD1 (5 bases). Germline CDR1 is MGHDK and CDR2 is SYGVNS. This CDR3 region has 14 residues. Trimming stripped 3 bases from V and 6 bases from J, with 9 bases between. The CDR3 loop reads CASSEGLSNSPLHF. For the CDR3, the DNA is TGTGCCAGCAGTGAGGGACTCAGTAATTCACCCCTCCACTTT.

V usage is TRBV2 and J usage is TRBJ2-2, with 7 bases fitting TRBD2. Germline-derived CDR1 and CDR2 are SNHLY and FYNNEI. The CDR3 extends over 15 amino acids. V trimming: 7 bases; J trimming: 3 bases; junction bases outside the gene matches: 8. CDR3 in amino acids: CASMMLAEHTGELFF. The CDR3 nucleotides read TGTGCCAGCATGATGCTAGCGGAGCACACCGGGGAGCTGTTTTTT.

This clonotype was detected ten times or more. CDR3 DNA sequence: TGTGCCAGCGGAGACGGGCGGGGTATCCGCTACGAGCAGTACTTC. Its protein is CASGDGRGIRYEQYF. V is TRBV6-1 and J is TRBJ2-7; D may be TRBD2 (6 bases). V was trimmed by 8 bases and J by 3 bases, leaving 20 bases between them. The CDR3 spans 15 residues. Germline V gives CDR1 MNHNS, CDR2 SASEGT.